This TCR beta chain was identified during a study of CD8+CD57+ T cells in acquired aplastic anemia. Patients included in sequencing had previously demonstrated CD8+CD57+ cell expansion by flow cytometry. The use of genomic DNA as template underpinned the TCR beta VDJ and CDR3 profiling. In TCRdb, the reads were re-called with MiXCR into one record per CDR3 protein. The repertoire holds some 180,000 distinct CDR3 sequences, with approximately 48% as singletons. To note about this clonotype: At one boundary the junction diverges from the germline segment, which might be a read error.

Germline V gene lookup returns CDR1 LGHNA and CDR2 YNFKEQ. This CDR3 region has 16 residues. Sequencing was done on a sample of sorted CD4+, CD8+, or CD8+CD57+ T cells (not recorded which) from PBMCs. This chain connects TRBV4-2 to TRBJ2-1; no definite D call. The source is a human donor with aplastic anemia. CDR3 loop: CASSQGAPPPYNEQLF. CDR3 nucleotide sequence: TGTGCCAGCAGCCAAGGGGCTCCTCCTCCCTACAATGAGCAGCTCTTC.